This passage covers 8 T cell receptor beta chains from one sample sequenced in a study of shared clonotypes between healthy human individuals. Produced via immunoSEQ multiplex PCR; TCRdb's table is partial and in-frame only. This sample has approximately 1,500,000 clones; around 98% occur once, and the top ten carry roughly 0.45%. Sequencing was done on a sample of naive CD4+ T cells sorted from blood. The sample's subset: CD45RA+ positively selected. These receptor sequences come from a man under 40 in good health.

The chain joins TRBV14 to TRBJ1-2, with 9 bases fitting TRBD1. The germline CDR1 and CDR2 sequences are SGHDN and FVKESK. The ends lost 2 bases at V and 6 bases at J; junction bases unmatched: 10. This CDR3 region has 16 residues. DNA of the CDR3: TGTGCCAGCAGCCAATCGCGTCCTGGACAGGGGAATGGCTACACCTTC. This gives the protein CASSQSRPGQGNGYTF.

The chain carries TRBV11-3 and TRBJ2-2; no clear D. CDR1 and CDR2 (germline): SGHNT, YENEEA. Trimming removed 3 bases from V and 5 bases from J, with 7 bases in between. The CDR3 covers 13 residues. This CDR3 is CASSLLVTGELFF. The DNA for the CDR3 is TGTGCCAGCAGCTTGCTAGTGACCGGGGAGCTGTTTTTT.

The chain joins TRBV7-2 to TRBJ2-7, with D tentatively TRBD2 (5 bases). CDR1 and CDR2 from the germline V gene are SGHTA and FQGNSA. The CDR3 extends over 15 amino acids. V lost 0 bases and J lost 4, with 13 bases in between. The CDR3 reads CASSLAALAGYEQYF. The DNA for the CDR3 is TGTGCCAGCAGCTTAGCGGCTCTAGCTGGATACGAGCAGTACTTC.

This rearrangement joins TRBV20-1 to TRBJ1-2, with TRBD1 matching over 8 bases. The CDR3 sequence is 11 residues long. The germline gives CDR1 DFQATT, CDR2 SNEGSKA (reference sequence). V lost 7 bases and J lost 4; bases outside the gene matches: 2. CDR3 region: CSVDRGYGYTF. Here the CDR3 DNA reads TGCAGTGTTGACAGGGGCTATGGCTACACCTTC.

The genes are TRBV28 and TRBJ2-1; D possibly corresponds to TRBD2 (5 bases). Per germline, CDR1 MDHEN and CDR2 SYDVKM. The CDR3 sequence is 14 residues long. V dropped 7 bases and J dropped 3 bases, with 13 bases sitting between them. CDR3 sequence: CASTRTPIYNEQFF. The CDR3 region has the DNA TGTGCCAGCACCCGGACTCCGATCTACAATGAGCAGTTCTTC.

The CDR3: CASSSRGLAYEQYF. The DNA of the CDR3 is TGTGCCAGCAGCAGCCGGGGACTAGCATACGAGCAGTACTTC. The chain employs TRBV7-2 and TRBJ2-7; TRBD2 matches at 9 bases. This CDR3 has 14 residues. V shed 5 bases and J 4 bases; nucleotides not matched to a gene: 6. The germline V gene encodes CDR1 SGHTA and CDR2 FQGNSA.

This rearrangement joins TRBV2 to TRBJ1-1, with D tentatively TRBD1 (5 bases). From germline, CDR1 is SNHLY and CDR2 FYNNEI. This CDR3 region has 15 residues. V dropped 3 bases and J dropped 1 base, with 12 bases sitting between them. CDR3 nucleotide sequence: TGTGCCAGCAGTGACTTGGGACGGGGGAACACTGAAGCTTTCTTT. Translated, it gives CASSDLGRGNTEAFF.

The CDR3 region is CASRPNTGELFF. The CDR3 coding sequence is TGTGCCAGCAGACCAAACACCGGGGAGCTGTTTTTT. The V and J genes are TRBV5-4 and TRBJ2-2; D call uncertain. The CDR3 is made up of 12 amino acids. Germline loops: CDR1 SGHNT, CDR2 YYREEE (reference sequence). V was cut by 5 bases and J by 2 bases, with 4 bases left in between.